This TCR beta chain was observed in a study of identical twins. General study points: Researchers reported weaker excess twin sharing in beta out-of-frame sequences.

This clonotype was picked up many times. Its antigen is unknown. Each CDR3 protein is one row after TCRdb ran MiXCR on the 5' RACE reads. The repertoire holds hundreds of thousands of distinct CDR3 sequences, less than 9.5% seen once, with 5.5% to 9% in the top ten. The CDR3 is 10 residues long. Between the trimmed V and J ends, which lost 6 bases and 6 bases, there was a span of 9 bases. CDR1 and CDR2 from the germline V gene are DFQATT and SNEGSKA (reference sequence). Among all donors, each was a healthy Caucasian. The sample was also reused in another study, on yellow fever vaccine responses in identical twins.

Material for sequencing was CD8+ T cells sorted from blood. The receptor comes from a young woman in good health. The rearrangement joins TRBV20-1 to TRBJ2-7; D gene unclear. This chain's CDR3 is CSAGTAEQYF. The CDR3 bases are TGCAGTGCGGGAACAGCCGAGCAGTACTTC.